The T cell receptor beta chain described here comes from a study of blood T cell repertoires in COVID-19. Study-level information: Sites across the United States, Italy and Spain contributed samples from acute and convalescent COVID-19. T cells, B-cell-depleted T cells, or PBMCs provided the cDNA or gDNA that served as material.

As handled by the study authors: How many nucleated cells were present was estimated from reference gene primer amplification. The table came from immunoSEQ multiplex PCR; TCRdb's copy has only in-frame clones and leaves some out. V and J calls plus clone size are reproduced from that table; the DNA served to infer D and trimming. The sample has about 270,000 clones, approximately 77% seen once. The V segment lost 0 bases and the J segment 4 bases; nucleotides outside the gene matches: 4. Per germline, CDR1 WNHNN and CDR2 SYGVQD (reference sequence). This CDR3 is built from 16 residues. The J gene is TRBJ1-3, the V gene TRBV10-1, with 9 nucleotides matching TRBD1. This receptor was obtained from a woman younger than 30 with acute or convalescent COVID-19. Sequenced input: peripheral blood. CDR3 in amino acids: CASSESGTGLGNTIYF. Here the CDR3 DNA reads TGCGCCAGCAGTGAGTCGGGGACAGGGTTAGGAAACACCATATATTTT.